The T cell receptor beta chain under discussion was sequenced for a study of radiation and T cells in renal cell carcinoma. Study-level findings and limits: From baseline, blood top tumor clonotypes peaked at 2 weeks post-radiation.

Regarding this clone: Its antigen remains unidentified.

The method was immunoSEQ multiplex PCR; TCRdb's version includes in-frame clones alone and lacks a portion of them. Of about 73,000 clones listed, 83% were seen once; the top ten hold about 2.5%. The time point is: blood 4 weeks post-SBRT, at nephrectomy. Treatment meaning: 15 Gy SBRT to primary tumor, nephrectomy 4 weeks later. This sequence originates from a woman between 55 and 75 years old with renal cell carcinoma. The sample was blood, taken from a patient whose treatment included radiotherapy and nephrectomy.

The CDR3 region is CASSLALDRGHEKLFF. The DNA of the CDR3 is TGTGCCAGCAGCTTAGCGTTAGACAGGGGGCACGAAAAACTGTTTTTT. The chain uses TRBV7-2 and TRBJ1-4; TRBD1 matches at 10 bases. Germline-derived CDR1 and CDR2 are SGHTA and FQGNSA. Germline trimming cut 0 bases from V and 8 bases from J; bases unmatched to any gene: 6. The CDR3 extends over 16 amino acids.